This TCR beta chain derives from a study of shared clonotypes between healthy human individuals. DNA at about 190 ng, around 30,000 T cell genomes, went into sorted-subset replicate PCRs. The repertoire was sequenced with immunoSEQ multiplex PCR; TCRdb's copy has only in-frame clones and lacks some. The table lists about 960,000 clones, 60% to 85% of them singletons. Broader study findings: Rarefaction gave evidence that sorted-subset sequencing remained incomplete despite large depth.

CDR1 is MNHNS, CDR2 SASEGT, per germline. The V end was cut by 3 bases, the J end by 6 bases, with 14 bases between. This CDR3 is built from 14 residues. Note on this clone: No antigen is known for it.

The source is a young man in good health. This chain uses TRBV6-1 with TRBJ1-2; D is possibly TRBD1 (6 bases). The sample comprised memory CD4+ T cells sorted from blood. Subset noted: CD45RA-negative fraction. The CDR3 is CASSDRTGIHGYTF. CDR3 nucleotide sequence: TGTGCCAGCAGTGACCGCACAGGGATCCATGGCTACACCTTC.